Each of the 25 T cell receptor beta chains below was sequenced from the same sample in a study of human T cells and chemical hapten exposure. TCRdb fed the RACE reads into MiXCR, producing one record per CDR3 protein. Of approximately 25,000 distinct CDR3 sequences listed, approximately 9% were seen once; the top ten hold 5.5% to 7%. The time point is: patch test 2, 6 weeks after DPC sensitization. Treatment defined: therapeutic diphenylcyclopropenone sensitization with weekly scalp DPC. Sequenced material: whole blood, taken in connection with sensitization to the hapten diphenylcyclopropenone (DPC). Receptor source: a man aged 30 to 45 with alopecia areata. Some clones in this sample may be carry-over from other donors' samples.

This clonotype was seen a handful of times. CDR3 loop: CASNNGNTGELFF. The CDR3 coding sequence is TGTGCCAGCAACAATGGGAACACCGGGGAGCTGTTTTTT. This chain joins TRBV2 and TRBJ2-2; D ambiguous. V was trimmed by 7 bases and J by 1 base, leaving 7 bases between them. The CDR3 extends over 13 amino acids. Germline V gives CDR1 SNHLY, CDR2 FYNNEI.

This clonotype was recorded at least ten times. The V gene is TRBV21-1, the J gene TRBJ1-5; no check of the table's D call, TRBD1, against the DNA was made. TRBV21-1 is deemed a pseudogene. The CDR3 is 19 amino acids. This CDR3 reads CASSNVWGTVHYSNQPQHF. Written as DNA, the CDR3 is TGTGCCAGCAGCAACGTTTGGGGGACAGTCCATTATAGCAATCAGCCCCAGCATTTT.

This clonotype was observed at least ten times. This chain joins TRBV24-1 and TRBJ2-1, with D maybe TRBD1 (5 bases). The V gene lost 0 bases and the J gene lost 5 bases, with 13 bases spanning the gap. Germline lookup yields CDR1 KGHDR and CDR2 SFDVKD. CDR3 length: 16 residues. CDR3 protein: CATSDLGVGPHNEQFF. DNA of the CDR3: TGTGCCACCAGTGATTTGGGGGTGGGGCCGCACAATGAGCAGTTCTTC.

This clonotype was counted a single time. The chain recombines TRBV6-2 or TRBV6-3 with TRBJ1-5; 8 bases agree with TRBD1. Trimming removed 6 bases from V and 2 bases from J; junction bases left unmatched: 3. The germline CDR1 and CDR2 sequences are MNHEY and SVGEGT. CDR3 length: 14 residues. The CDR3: CASRATGGNQPQHF. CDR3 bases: TGTGCCAGCAGGGCGACAGGGGGCAATCAGCCCCAGCATTTT.

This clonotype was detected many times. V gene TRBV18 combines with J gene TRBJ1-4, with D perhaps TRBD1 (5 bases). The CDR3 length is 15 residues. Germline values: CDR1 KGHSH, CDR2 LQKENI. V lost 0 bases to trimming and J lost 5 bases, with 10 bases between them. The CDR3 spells CASSPPGVPNEKLFF. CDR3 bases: TGTGCCAGCTCACCACCGGGGGTGCCCAATGAAAAACTGTTTTTT.

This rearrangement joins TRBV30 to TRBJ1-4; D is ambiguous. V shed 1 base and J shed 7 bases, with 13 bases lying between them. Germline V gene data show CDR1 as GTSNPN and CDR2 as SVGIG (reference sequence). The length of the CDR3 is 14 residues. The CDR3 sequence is CAWSEQLAFEKLFF. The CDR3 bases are TGTGCCTGGAGTGAGCAGCTAGCCTTTGAAAAACTGTTTTTT.

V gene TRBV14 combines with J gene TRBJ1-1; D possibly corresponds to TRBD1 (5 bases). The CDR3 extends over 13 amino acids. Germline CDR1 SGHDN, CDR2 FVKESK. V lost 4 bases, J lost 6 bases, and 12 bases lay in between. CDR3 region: CASSLQGGSEAFF. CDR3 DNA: TGTGCCAGCAGCCTCCAGGGAGGATCTGAAGCTTTCTTT.

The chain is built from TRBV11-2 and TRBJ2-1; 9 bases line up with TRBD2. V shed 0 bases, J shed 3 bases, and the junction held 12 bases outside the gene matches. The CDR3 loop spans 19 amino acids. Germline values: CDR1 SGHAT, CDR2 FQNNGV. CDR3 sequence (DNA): TGTGCCAGCAGCTTAGATCAAAGGCTAGCGGGGCTAAACTACAATGAGCAGTTCTTC. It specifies CASSLDQRLAGLNYNEQFF.

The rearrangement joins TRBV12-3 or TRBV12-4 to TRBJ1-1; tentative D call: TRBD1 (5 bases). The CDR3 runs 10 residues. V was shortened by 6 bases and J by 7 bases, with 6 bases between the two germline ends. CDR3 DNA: TGTGCCAGCAGGGGGGGTGAAGCTTTCTTT. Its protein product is CASRGGEAFF.

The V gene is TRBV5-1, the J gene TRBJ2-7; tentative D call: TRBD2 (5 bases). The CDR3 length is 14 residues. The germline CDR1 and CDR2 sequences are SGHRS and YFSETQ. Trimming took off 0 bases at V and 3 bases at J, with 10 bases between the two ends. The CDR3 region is CASSLGREFYEQYF. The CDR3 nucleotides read TGCGCCAGCAGCTTGGGCCGGGAATTCTACGAGCAGTACTTC.

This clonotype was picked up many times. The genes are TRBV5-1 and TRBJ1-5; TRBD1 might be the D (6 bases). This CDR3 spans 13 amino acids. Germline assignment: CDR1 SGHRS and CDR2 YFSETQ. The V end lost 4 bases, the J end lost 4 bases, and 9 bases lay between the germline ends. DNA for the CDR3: TGCGCCAGCAGCCCAGGGGTAAATCAGCCCCAGCATTTT. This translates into CASSPGVNQPQHF.

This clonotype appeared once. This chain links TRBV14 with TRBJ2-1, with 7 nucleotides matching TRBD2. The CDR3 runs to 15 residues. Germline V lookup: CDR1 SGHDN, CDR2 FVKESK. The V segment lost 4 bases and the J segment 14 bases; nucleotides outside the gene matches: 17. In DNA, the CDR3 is TGTGCCAGCAGCCTCTGGACTAGTCGGAGCTCACCCAAGTTCTTC. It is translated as CASSLWTSRSSPKFF.

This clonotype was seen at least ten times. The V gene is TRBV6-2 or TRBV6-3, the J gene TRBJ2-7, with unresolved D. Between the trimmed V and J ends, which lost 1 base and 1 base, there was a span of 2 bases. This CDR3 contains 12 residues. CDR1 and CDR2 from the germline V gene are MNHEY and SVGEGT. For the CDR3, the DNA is TGTGCCAGCAGTTACTTTTCCTACGAGCAGTACTTC. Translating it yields CASSYFSYEQYF.

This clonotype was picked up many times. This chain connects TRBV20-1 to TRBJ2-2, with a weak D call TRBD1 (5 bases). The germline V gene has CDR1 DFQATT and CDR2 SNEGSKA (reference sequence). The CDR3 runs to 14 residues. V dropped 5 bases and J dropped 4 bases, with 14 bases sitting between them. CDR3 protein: CSAPSGISTGELFF. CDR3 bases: TGCAGTGCTCCGTCAGGGATTAGCACCGGGGAGCTGTTTTTT.

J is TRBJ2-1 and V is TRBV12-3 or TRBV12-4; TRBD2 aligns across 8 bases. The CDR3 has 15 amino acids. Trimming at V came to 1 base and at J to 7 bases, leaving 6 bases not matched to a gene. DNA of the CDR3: TGTGCCAGCAGTTTAGTGGCGGGAGGAATAAATGAGCAGTTCTTC. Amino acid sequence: CASSLVAGGINEQFF.

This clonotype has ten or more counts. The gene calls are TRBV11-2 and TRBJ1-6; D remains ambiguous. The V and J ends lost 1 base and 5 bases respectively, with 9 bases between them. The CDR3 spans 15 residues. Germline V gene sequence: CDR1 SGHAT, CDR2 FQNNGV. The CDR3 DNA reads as TGTGCCAGCAGCTTAGTTCTCTCAAATAATTCACCCCTCCACTTT. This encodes CASSLVLSNNSPLHF.

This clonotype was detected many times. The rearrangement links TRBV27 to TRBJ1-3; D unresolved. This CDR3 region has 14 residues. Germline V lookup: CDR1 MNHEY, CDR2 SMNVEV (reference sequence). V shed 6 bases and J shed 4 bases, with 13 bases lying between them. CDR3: CASRPLIPGNTIYF. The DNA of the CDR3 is TGTGCCAGCAGACCACTTATTCCCGGAAACACCATATATTTT.

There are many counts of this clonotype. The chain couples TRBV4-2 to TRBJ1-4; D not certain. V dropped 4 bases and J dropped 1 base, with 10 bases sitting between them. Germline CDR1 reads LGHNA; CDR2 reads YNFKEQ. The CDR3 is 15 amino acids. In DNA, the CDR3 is TGTGCCAGCAGCCCGCCAAGTCGAACTAATGAAAAACTGTTTTTT. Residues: CASSPPSRTNEKLFF.

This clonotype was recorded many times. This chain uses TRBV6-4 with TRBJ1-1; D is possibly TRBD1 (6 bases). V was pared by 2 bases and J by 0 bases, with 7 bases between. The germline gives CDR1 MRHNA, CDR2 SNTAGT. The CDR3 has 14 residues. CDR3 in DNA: TGTGCCAGCAGTGACGGACAGTTGAACACTGAAGCTTTCTTT. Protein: CASSDGQLNTEAFF.

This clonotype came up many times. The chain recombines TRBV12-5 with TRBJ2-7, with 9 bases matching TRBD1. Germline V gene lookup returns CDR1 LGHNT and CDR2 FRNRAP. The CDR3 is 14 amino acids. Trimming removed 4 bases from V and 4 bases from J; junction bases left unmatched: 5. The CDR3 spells CASGYGQGLYEQYF. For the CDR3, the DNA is TGTGCTAGTGGTTACGGACAGGGGTTGTACGAGCAGTACTTC. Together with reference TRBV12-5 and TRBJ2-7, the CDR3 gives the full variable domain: DARVTQTPRHKVTEMGQEVTMRCQPILGHNTVFWYRQTMMQGLELLAYFRNRAPLDDSGMPKDRFSAEMPDATLATLKIQPSEPRDSAVYFCASGYGQGLYEQYFGPGTRLTVT.

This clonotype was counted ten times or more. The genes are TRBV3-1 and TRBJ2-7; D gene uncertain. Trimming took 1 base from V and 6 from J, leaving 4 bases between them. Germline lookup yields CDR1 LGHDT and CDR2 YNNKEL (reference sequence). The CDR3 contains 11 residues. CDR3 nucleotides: TGTGCCAGCAGCCAAGGAAGCGAGCAGTACTTC. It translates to CASSQGSEQYF.

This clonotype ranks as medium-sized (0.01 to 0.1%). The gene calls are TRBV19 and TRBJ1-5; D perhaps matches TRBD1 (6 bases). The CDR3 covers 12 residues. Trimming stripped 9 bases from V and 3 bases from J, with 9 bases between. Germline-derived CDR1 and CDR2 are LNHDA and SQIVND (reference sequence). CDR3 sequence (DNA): TGTGCCAGGGACAGCAACAATCAGCCCCAGCATTTT. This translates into CARDSNNQPQHF.

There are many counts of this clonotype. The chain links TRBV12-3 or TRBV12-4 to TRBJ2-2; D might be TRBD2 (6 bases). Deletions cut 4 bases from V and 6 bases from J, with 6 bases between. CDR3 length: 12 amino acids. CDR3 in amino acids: CASSSGAGELFF. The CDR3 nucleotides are TGTGCCAGCAGTTCGGGGGCCGGGGAGCTGTTTTTT.

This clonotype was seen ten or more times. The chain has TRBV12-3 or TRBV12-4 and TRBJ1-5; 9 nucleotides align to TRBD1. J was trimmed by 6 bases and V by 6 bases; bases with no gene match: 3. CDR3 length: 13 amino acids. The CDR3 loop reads CASSTGGVQPQHF. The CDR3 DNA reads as TGTGCCAGCAGCACAGGGGGCGTTCAGCCCCAGCATTTT.

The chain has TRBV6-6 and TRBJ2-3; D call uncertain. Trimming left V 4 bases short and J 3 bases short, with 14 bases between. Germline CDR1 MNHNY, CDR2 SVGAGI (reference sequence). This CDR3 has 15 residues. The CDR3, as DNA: TGTGCCAGCAGTTTAAGACCCTTGGCGACAGATACGCAGTATTTT. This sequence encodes CASSLRPLATDTQYF.